This T cell receptor (beta chain) is from a study of blood T cells in healthy people across ages. With a J-beta primer mix and a sample-barcoded 5' primer, a second PCR ran roughly 6 to 11 cycles. CDR3-containing paired-end reads numbering at least 2.5 million came from each sample. TCRdb ran MiXCR on the 5' RACE reads and lists one entry per CDR3 protein. This table holds 870,000 or so distinct CDR3 sequences, around 26% found once. The total RNA that was extracted per sample amounted to at least 5 micrograms. This clonotype was picked up a small number of times. The clonotype was recovered from a woman of 80 years or more in good health. Sample: blood.

The CDR3 reads CATWSYGYTF. CDR3 DNA: TGTGCCACCTGGAGCTATGGCTACACCTTC. The rearrangement links TRBV7-2 to TRBJ1-2; D is unclear. Between the trimmed V and J ends, which lost 10 bases and 4 bases, there was a span of 7 bases. The CDR3 runs 10 residues. Germline assignment: CDR1 SGHTA and CDR2 FQGNSA.